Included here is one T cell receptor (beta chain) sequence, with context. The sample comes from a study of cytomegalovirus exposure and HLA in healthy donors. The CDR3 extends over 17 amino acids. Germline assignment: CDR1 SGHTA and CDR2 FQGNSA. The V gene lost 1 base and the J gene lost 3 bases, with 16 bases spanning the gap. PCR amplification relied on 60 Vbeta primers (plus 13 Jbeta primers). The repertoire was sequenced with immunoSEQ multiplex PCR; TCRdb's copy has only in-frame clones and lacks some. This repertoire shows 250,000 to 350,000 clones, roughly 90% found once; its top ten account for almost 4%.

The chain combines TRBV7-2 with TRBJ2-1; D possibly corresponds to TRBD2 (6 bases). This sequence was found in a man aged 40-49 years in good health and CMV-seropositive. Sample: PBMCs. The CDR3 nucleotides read TGTGCCAGCAGCTTAGAGGCTTACCGGGGGATCTACAATGAGCAGTTCTTC. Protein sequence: CASSLEAYRGIYNEQFF.